The 23 T cell receptor beta chains presented below share a single source sample, sequenced in a study of blood T cell repertoires in COVID-19 (dated by TCRdb to about 2020). Receptor amplification or capture employed the immunoSEQ multiplex PCR assay. TCRdb took over this immuneACCESS table, retaining in-frame rearrangements with V and J assigned. Such tables are incomplete; in checked studies, under half of the missing clones stem from an unresolved V gene, and the remainder is unexplained. Across this sample there are around 150,000 clones, with 70% to 90% seen only once. Of the sample, about 6.3% is held by the ten largest clones. Sequencing was done on a sample of PBMCs or T cells enriched from blood (not recorded which). These receptors all come from a woman in her forties or fifties who had recovered from COVID-19.

This rearrangement joins TRBV19 to TRBJ1-5; D gene ambiguous. The CDR3 has 16 amino acids. V lost 3 bases and J 2 bases, leaving 14 bases between the germline ends. Germline V CDR1 and CDR2: LNHDA, SQIVND (reference sequence). The CDR3 is CASSIGRRTGNQPQHF. CDR3 sequence (DNA): TGTGCCAGTAGTATTGGACGGAGGACGGGCAATCAGCCCCAGCATTTT.

The chain has TRBV24-1 and TRBJ2-3; the D gene is possibly TRBD2 (5 bases). The CDR3 has 18 amino acids. Trimming stripped 3 bases from V and 5 bases from J, with 23 bases between. Germline V gene data show CDR1 as KGHDR and CDR2 as SFDVKD. CDR3: CATSDPLRGRVGVDTQYF. The DNA of the CDR3 is TGTGCCACCAGTGATCCCTTGCGTGGGCGGGTCGGGGTAGATACGCAGTATTTT.

V and J are TRBV6-5 and TRBJ1-4, with D maybe TRBD1 (6 bases). Trimming removed 3 bases at V and 8 bases at J, with 16 bases between. The CDR3 consists of 15 residues. Germline CDR1 is MNHEY and CDR2 is SVGAGI. CDR3 loop: CASSYRLDSWEKLFF. The CDR3, as DNA: TGTGCCAGCAGTTATCGGCTGGACAGTTGGGAAAAACTGTTTTTT.

The chain uses TRBV11-2 and TRBJ1-5; the D gene is possibly TRBD1 (6 bases). V was pared by 4 bases and J by 4 bases, with 14 bases between. In germline, CDR1 is SGHAT, CDR2 FQNNGV. The CDR3 consists of 15 residues. DNA of the CDR3: TGTGCCAGCAGCTCCACAGGGAAAGGGAATCAGCCCCAGCATTTT. Its translation: CASSSTGKGNQPQHF.

V and J are TRBV5-1 and TRBJ2-7; TRBD2 is a possible D gene (7 bases). V shed 0 bases and J shed 1 base, with 14 bases lying between them. This CDR3 has 16 residues. The germline gives CDR1 SGHRS, CDR2 YFSETQ. The CDR3 nucleotides are TGCGCCAGCAGCTTGGCCGGGGGGCCTGGGTCCTACGAGCAGTACTTC. Translating it yields CASSLAGGPGSYEQYF.

The V and J genes are TRBV5-1 and TRBJ2-5; D uncertain. This CDR3 contains 13 residues. Per germline, CDR1 SGHRS and CDR2 YFSETQ. V was trimmed by 2 bases and J by 3 bases, leaving 8 bases between them. Here the CDR3 reads CASSFESEETQYF. CDR3 in DNA: TGCGCCAGCAGCTTTGAATCGGAAGAGACCCAGTACTTC.

The chain carries TRBV3-1 (or the pseudogene TRBV3-2) and TRBJ2-3; 7 bases align to TRBD1. J gave up 4 bases and V 6 bases, and 10 bases lay outside the gene matches. The CDR3 loop spans 15 amino acids. Germline CDR1 is LGHDT and CDR2 is YNNKEL (reference sequence). CDR3 protein: CASRSGTVGADTQYF. The CDR3, as DNA: TGTGCCAGCAGATCCGGGACAGTGGGCGCAGATACGCAGTATTTT.

The V and J genes are TRBV18 and TRBJ1-1, with 7 bases fitting TRBD1. There are 14 residues in the CDR3. The trim removed 3 bases at V and 3 bases at J, leaving 4 bases unmatched. Germline V gene data show CDR1 as KGHSH and CDR2 as LQKENI. CDR3 sequence: CASSPPGGDTEAFF. In DNA, the CDR3 is TGTGCCAGCTCACCGCCAGGGGGAGACACTGAAGCTTTCTTT.

The J gene is TRBJ2-1, the V gene TRBV7-3, with 11 nucleotides matching TRBD2. Looked up from germline, CDR1 is SGHTA and CDR2 is FQGTGA. The CDR3 spans 15 residues. The V gene end was trimmed by 6 bases and the J gene end by 7 bases; junction bases not matched to a gene: 8. CDR3 region: CASSLGTSGVNEQFF. CDR3 nucleotides: TGTGCCAGCAGTCTCGGGACTAGCGGTGTGAATGAGCAGTTCTTC. The full variable domain, completed using reference TRBV7-3 and TRBJ2-1, is GAGVSQTPSNKVTEKGKYVELRCDPISGHTALYWYRQSLGQGPEFLIYFQGTGAADDSGLPNDRFFAVRPEGSVSTLKIQRTERGDSAVYLCASSLGTSGVNEQFFGPGTRLTVL.

The chain is built from TRBV24-1 and TRBJ2-1, with D perhaps TRBD1 (5 bases). The V end was cut by 8 bases, the J end by 7 bases, with 17 bases between. The CDR3 runs to 14 residues. Germline V gene lookup returns CDR1 KGHDR and CDR2 SFDVKD. The CDR3, as DNA: TGTGCCACCAAGGCGTCCGGACAATATAATGAGCAGTTCTTC. Translated, it gives CATKASGQYNEQFF.

This chain connects TRBV10-3 to TRBJ1-4; possibly TRBD1 for D (5 bases). This CDR3 spans 15 amino acids. Germline V gene data show CDR1 as ENHRY and CDR2 as SYGVKD. The ends were cut back, 0 bases at V and 0 bases at J, with 5 bases in the middle. The CDR3 protein is CAISESTATNEKLFF. The CDR3 DNA reads as TGTGCCATCAGTGAGTCGACAGCAACTAATGAAAAACTGTTTTTT.

The rearrangement joins TRBV30 to TRBJ1-1; D perhaps matches TRBD1 (6 bases). The CDR3 sequence is 13 residues long. V was trimmed by 0 bases and J by 5 bases, leaving 10 bases between them. Germline-derived CDR1 and CDR2 are GTSNPN and SVGIG (reference sequence). CDR3 DNA: TGTGCCTGGAGTGTCGAAAGGGGGACTGAAGCTTTCTTT. It yields the protein CAWSVERGTEAFF.

V and J are TRBV30 and TRBJ1-2, with 7 bases fitting TRBD1. The V gene end was trimmed by 3 bases and the J gene end by 7 bases; junction bases not matched to a gene: 11. Germline lookup yields CDR1 GTSNPN and CDR2 SVGIG (reference sequence). This CDR3 has 14 residues. The CDR3 DNA reads TGTGCCTGGAGCCGAGGGGGCGCGCGGAGTGGCTACACCTTC. Translation: CAWSRGGARSGYTF.

The rearrangement links TRBV7-2 to TRBJ1-2; 8 bases are a match to TRBD1. Germline-derived CDR1 and CDR2 are SGHTA and FQGNSA. The length of the CDR3 is 16 residues. V shed 5 bases, J shed 0 bases, and the junction held 8 bases outside the gene matches. CDR3 amino acids: CASSAPGQAANYGYTF. CDR3 coding DNA: TGTGCCAGCAGCGCACCGGGACAGGCTGCTAACTATGGCTACACCTTC.

The chain links TRBV19 to TRBJ2-3, with D possibly being TRBD1 (5 bases). The CDR3 contains 14 residues. In germline, CDR1 is LNHDA, CDR2 SQIVND (reference sequence). V lost 8 bases to trimming and J lost 0 bases, with 12 bases between them. CDR3 sequence (DNA): TGTGCCAGTGGGGCGGCCCTTAGCACAGATACGCAGTATTTT. This encodes CASGAALSTDTQYF.

The chain links TRBV5-1 to TRBJ2-1; 7 nucleotides agree with TRBD2. From germline, CDR1 is SGHRS and CDR2 YFSETQ. V was pared by 7 bases and J by 6 bases, with 7 bases of the junction left unmatched. The CDR3 is 13 residues long. CDR3 sequence reads: CASGGLAANEQFF. Here the CDR3 DNA reads TGCGCCAGCGGAGGTCTAGCGGCCAATGAGCAGTTCTTC.

This rearrangement joins TRBV4-2 to TRBJ1-2; D is possibly TRBD1 (6 bases). V was pared by 4 bases and J by 1 base, with 13 bases between. Per the germline V gene, CDR1 is LGHNA and CDR2 is YNFKEQ. The CDR3 has 15 residues. The CDR3 loop is CASSRRDTSNYGYTF. DNA of the CDR3: TGTGCCAGCAGCCGCCGGGACACCAGTAACTATGGCTACACCTTC.

This clone was seen just once. The chain is built from TRBV18 and TRBJ2-5; D not resolved. CDR1 KGHSH and CDR2 LQKENI come from the germline V gene. The CDR3 length is 14 residues. The V gene lost 5 bases and the J gene lost 3 bases, with 13 bases spanning the gap. The CDR3: CASSFPFSEETQYF. The CDR3 nucleotides are TGTGCCAGCTCATTCCCGTTCTCGGAAGAGACCCAGTACTTC.

This chain connects TRBV7-2 to TRBJ2-1, with TRBD1 identical over 10 bases. With V trimmed by 2 bases and J by 0 bases, 4 bases remained unmatched. The CDR3 has 17 amino acids. Per the germline V gene, CDR1 is SGHTA and CDR2 is FQGNSA. CDR3 sequence reads: CASSLQTGGDSYNEQFF. DNA for the CDR3: TGTGCCAGCAGCTTACAGACAGGGGGCGACTCCTACAATGAGCAGTTCTTC.

The rearrangement joins TRBV3-1 (or the pseudogene TRBV3-2) to TRBJ2-2; a possible D gene is TRBD1 (6 bases). Looked up from germline, CDR1 is LGHDT and CDR2 is YNNKEL (reference sequence). V lost 3 bases to trimming and J lost 6 bases, with 17 bases between them. The CDR3 loop spans 16 amino acids. The DNA for the CDR3 is TGTGCCAGCAGCCAGGGGGCCAACCCTGCCCCCGGGGAGCTGTTTTTT. Its translation is CASSQGANPAPGELFF.

The table lists this clone with a few counts. The chain combines TRBV5-1 with TRBJ2-5; 8 nucleotides line up with TRBD1. Trimming removed 4 bases from V and 4 bases from J; junction bases left unmatched: 6. This CDR3 is 14 amino acids long. Germline V gene lookup returns CDR1 SGHRS and CDR2 YFSETQ. The CDR3 sequence is CASSAGGLGETQYF. The CDR3 DNA reads as TGCGCCAGCAGCGCAGGGGGCCTGGGAGAGACCCAGTACTTC.

J is TRBJ2-2 and V is TRBV25-1, with 7 bases fitting TRBD1. Germline loops: CDR1 MGHDK, CDR2 SYGVNS. The CDR3 is 13 residues long. After removal of 1 base from V and 13 bases from J, the junction contained 6 bases not matched to a gene. CDR3 amino acids: CASSESNRGRLFF. In nucleotides, the CDR3 is TGTGCCAGCAGTGAATCCAACAGGGGAAGGCTGTTTTTT.

The CDR3 DNA follows: TGTGCCAGCAGCTTAGTTCGGGGGGCCTCCTACAATGAGCAGTTCTTC. This gives the protein CASSLVRGASYNEQFF. The chain couples TRBV11-3 to TRBJ2-1, with D perhaps matching TRBD2 (7 bases). V lost 1 base to trimming and J lost 0 bases, with 10 bases between them. The CDR3 loop spans 16 amino acids. Germline V gene sequence: CDR1 SGHNT, CDR2 YENEEA.